Shown below are 28 T cell receptor beta chains from a single sample sequenced in a study of blood T cell repertoires in COVID-19 (dated by TCRdb to about 2020). The library was prepared using the immunoSEQ multiplex PCR assay. Entries here come from immuneACCESS through TCRdb and include only in-frame sequences with V and J called. Some clones fail to appear in such tables; in the studies checked, an unresolved V gene covers under half of the shortfall, and the cause of the remainder is unknown. The sample profile shows hundreds of thousands of clones; about 90% of them were found once. The ten top clones hold 2.2% of the sample. The sequenced sample was peripheral blood. The source is a woman aged 45-59 years who had recovered from COVID-19.

This rearrangement joins TRBV9 to TRBJ2-1, with TRBD2 identical over 10 bases. Germline CDR1 reads SGDLS; CDR2 reads YYNGEE. The V segment lost 2 bases and the J segment 0 bases; nucleotides outside the gene matches: 11. The CDR3 runs 19 residues. In nucleotides, the CDR3 is TGTGCCAGCAGCGTCCCTTCACGTGGACTAGCGGACTCCTACAATGAGCAGTTCTTC. Protein product: CASSVPSRGLADSYNEQFF.

The rearrangement uses TRBV5-1 and TRBJ2-7, with 14 bases identical to TRBD2. The V segment lost 4 bases and the J segment 5 bases; nucleotides outside the gene matches: 8. Germline V gene data show CDR1 as SGHRS and CDR2 as YFSETQ. The CDR3 is made up of 16 amino acids. For the CDR3, the DNA is TGCGCCAGCAGCGGGGGACTAGCGGGAGTCATCCACGAGCAGTACTTC. It translates to CASSGGLAGVIHEQYF. Drawing the rest from reference TRBV5-1 and TRBJ2-7, the complete variable domain is KAGVTQTPRYLIKTRGQQVTLSCSPISGHRSVSWYQQTPGQGLQFLFEYFSETQRNKGNFPGRFSGRQFSNSRSEMNVSTLELGDSALYLCASSGGLAGVIHEQYFGPGTRLTVT.

The V gene is TRBV7-2, the J gene TRBJ2-7; 10 bases agree with TRBD2. CDR1 is SGHTA and CDR2 is FQGNSA in the germline V gene. V was clipped by 1 base and J by 2 bases; unmatched bases: 5. This CDR3 is built from 16 residues. CDR3 protein: CASSLVAGGLPYEQYF. Written as DNA, the CDR3 is TGTGCCAGCAGCTTAGTAGCGGGGGGTCTACCCTACGAGCAGTACTTC.

The chain carries TRBV7-2 and TRBJ2-2; tentative D call: TRBD1 (6 bases). V gave up 4 bases and J gave up 7 bases, with 16 bases separating them. The V gene's germline CDR1 is SGHTA and CDR2 FQGNSA. The CDR3 covers 15 residues. The CDR3 loop is CASSSVGAKGGELFF. CDR3 in DNA: TGTGCCAGCAGCTCAGTGGGGGCTAAGGGCGGGGAGCTGTTTTTT. Using reference TRBV7-2 and TRBJ2-2 for the parts outside the CDR3, the full variable domain is GAGVSQSPSNKVTEKGKDVELRCDPISGHTALYWYRQSLGQGLEFLIYFQGNSAPDKSGLPSDRFSAERTGGSVSTLTIQRTQQEDSAVYLCASSSVGAKGGELFFGEGSRLTVL.

In its sample, this clone was seen once. The chain carries TRBV5-6 and TRBJ2-7; 7 bases line up with TRBD1. V gave up 3 bases and J gave up 1 base; unmatched junction bases: 10. CDR3 length equals 16 residues. CDR1 is SGHDT and CDR2 is YYEEEE in the germline V gene. This chain's CDR3 is CASSSIRQGRSYEQYF. In DNA, the CDR3 is TGTGCCAGCAGCTCCATTCGACAGGGCCGATCCTACGAGCAGTACTTC.

The chain joins TRBV7-9 to TRBJ2-6; 9 nucleotides align to TRBD2. Germline V lookup: CDR1 SEHNR, CDR2 FQNEAQ (reference sequence). The CDR3 is made up of 18 amino acids. After removal of 5 bases from V and 0 bases from J, the junction contained 8 bases not matched to a gene. CDR3: CASSPWTSAPSGANVLTF. The CDR3 DNA reads as TGTGCCAGCAGCCCCTGGACTAGCGCGCCCTCTGGGGCCAACGTCCTGACTTTC.

The rearrangement joins TRBV10-2 to TRBJ1-3; D is unclear. The germline V and J ends were trimmed by 2 bases and 7 bases, with 12 bases remaining between them. The germline CDR1 and CDR2 sequences are WSHSY and SAAADI. The CDR3 is made up of 14 amino acids. The CDR3 region is CASSEGGFENTIYF. In nucleotides, the CDR3 is TGCGCCAGCAGTGAGGGAGGGTTCGAGAACACCATATATTTT.

The CDR3 DNA sequence: TGTGCCAGCAGCTTATCCAGCAGGGACTACGAGCAGTACTTC. It yields the protein CASSLSSRDYEQYF. The rearrangement uses TRBV7-9 and TRBJ2-7, with a tentative D call TRBD1 (5 bases). V gave up 2 bases and J gave up 3 bases, with 11 bases separating them. CDR1 and CDR2 from the germline V gene are SEHNR and FQNEAQ (reference sequence). The CDR3 extends over 14 amino acids.

The chain has TRBV19 and TRBJ1-5, with 9 nucleotides matching TRBD1. V dropped 8 bases and J dropped 5; count of bases not matched to a gene: 13. The germline V gene encodes CDR1 LNHDA and CDR2 SQIVND (reference sequence). The CDR3 runs to 16 residues. Here the CDR3 reads CASLAGTGIVDQPQHF. The CDR3 nucleotides read TGTGCCAGTTTGGCCGGGACAGGGATAGTGGATCAGCCCCAGCATTTT.

The chain combines TRBV9 with TRBJ2-2; a possible D gene is TRBD2 (6 bases). The V end was cut by 1 base, the J end by 4 bases, with 14 bases between. CDR3 length: 16 residues. Germline CDR1 reads SGDLS; CDR2 reads YYNGEE. The CDR3 DNA reads TGTGCCAGCAGCGTACGGTCACTAGCAGCCACCGGGGAGCTGTTTTTT. It yields the protein CASSVRSLAATGELFF.

The gene calls are TRBV7-3 and TRBJ2-3, with D maybe TRBD2 (6 bases). Germline CDR1 SGHTA, CDR2 FQGTGA. CDR3 length: 16 amino acids. The ends were cut back, 4 bases at V and 2 bases at J, with 16 bases in the middle. Written as DNA, the CDR3 is TGTGCCAGCAGCTGGGGTCTAGGAGGGACCACAGATACGCAGTATTTT. Its protein product is CASSWGLGGTTDTQYF.

This clone was seen only a few times. The CDR3 DNA sequence: TGCGCCAGCAGCTCCTTGAGGATGAATGAAAAACTGTTTTTT. It translates to CASSSLRMNEKLFF. The rearrangement uses TRBV5-1 and TRBJ1-4; D remains ambiguous. The CDR3 sequence is 14 residues long. Trimming took off 3 bases at V and 5 bases at J, with 11 bases between the two ends. Germline V gives CDR1 SGHRS, CDR2 YFSETQ.

The rearrangement uses TRBV5-1 and TRBJ1-5; D perhaps matches TRBD1 (5 bases). The germline V gene has CDR1 SGHRS and CDR2 YFSETQ. Trimming removed 4 bases from V and 5 bases from J, with 16 bases in between. The CDR3 covers 15 residues. CDR3 nucleotide sequence: TGCGCCAGCAGCCAAGGGGCGGCGGGGGATCAGCCCCAGCATTTT. Translation: CASSQGAAGDQPQHF.

This chain joins TRBV13 and TRBJ2-2, with 7 bases matching TRBD1. Germline CDR1 and CDR2: PRHDT and FYEKMQ (reference sequence). V dropped 2 bases and J dropped 1; count of bases not matched to a gene: 1. This CDR3 is built from 15 residues. The CDR3 region has the DNA TGTGCCAGCAGCTTAAGGGACAGGAACACCGGGGAGCTGTTTTTT. This gives the protein CASSLRDRNTGELFF.

This rearrangement joins TRBV19 to TRBJ1-1; TRBD1 is a possible D gene (5 bases). The ends were cut back, 0 bases at V and 6 bases at J, with 11 bases in the middle. The CDR3 covers 14 residues. In germline, CDR1 is LNHDA, CDR2 SQIVND (reference sequence). Written as DNA, the CDR3 is TGTGCCAGTAGTATAGACGCGTTACAGGCTGAAGCTTTCTTT. Translating gives CASSIDALQAEAFF.

The chain combines TRBV5-1 with TRBJ2-1; D remains ambiguous. This CDR3 has 15 residues. Germline V CDR1 and CDR2: SGHRS, YFSETQ. V lost 4 bases and J 0 bases, leaving 11 bases between the germline ends. As DNA, the CDR3 is TGCGCCAGCAGCACTACGAGCACCTCCTACAATGAGCAGTTCTTC. It encodes CASSTTSTSYNEQFF.

The genes are TRBV7-2 and TRBJ1-1, with 9 bases lining up with TRBD1. V lost 3 bases, J lost 0 bases, and 5 bases stayed unmatched. The CDR3 consists of 16 residues. The germline V gene has CDR1 SGHTA and CDR2 FQGNSA. The DNA for the CDR3 is TGTGCCAGCAGCTTTCTAGGGACAGGGATGAACACTGAAGCTTTCTTT. Its translation: CASSFLGTGMNTEAFF.

The CDR3 reads CASSFNRSSSGANVLTF. In DNA, the CDR3 is TGTGCCAGCAGCTTCAATCGCTCCAGCTCTGGGGCCAACGTCCTGACTTTC. The chain couples TRBV7-9 to TRBJ2-6; D unresolved. This CDR3 spans 17 amino acids. Trimming removed 3 bases at V and 0 bases at J, with 12 bases between. Germline assignment: CDR1 SEHNR and CDR2 FQNEAQ (reference sequence). Using reference TRBV7-9 and TRBJ2-6 for the parts outside the CDR3, the full variable domain is DTGVSQNPRHKITKRGQNVTFRCDPISEHNRLYWYRQTLGQGPEFLTYFQNEAQLEKSRLLSDRFSAERPKGSFSTLEIQRTEQGDSAMYLCASSFNRSSSGANVLTFGAGSRLTVL.

The chain employs TRBV9 and TRBJ1-1; D uncertain. CDR3 length equals 11 residues. Germline V gene sequence: CDR1 SGDLS, CDR2 YYNGEE. V shed 6 bases and J shed 5 bases, with 8 bases lying between them. The CDR3: CASIPMTEAFF. CDR3 sequence (DNA): TGTGCCAGCATCCCAATGACTGAAGCTTTCTTT.

This chain links TRBV7-6 with TRBJ1-2; 7 bases fit TRBD1. The CDR3 totals 15 residues. J gave up 8 bases and V 1 base, and 10 bases lay outside the gene matches. Germline assignment: CDR1 SGHVS and CDR2 FNYEAQ. DNA for the CDR3: TGTGCCAGCAGCTTAGAAGGGCGGACAGGCGGAGGCTACACCTTC. It codes for CASSLEGRTGGGYTF.

CDR3 coding DNA: TGCGCCAGCACATTACTACAAGGGACAACCACCTACGAGCAGTACTTC. Amino acids: CASTLLQGTTTYEQYF. The chain couples TRBV10-1 to TRBJ2-7; D is possibly TRBD1 (6 bases). Germline loops: CDR1 WNHNN, CDR2 SYGVQD (reference sequence). This CDR3 has 16 residues. Trimming removed 7 bases from V and 2 bases from J, with 21 bases in between.

The chain employs TRBV7-2 and TRBJ2-7, with D possibly TRBD2 on 6 matching bases. The CDR3 is 16 amino acids. From germline, CDR1 is SGHTA and CDR2 FQGNSA. The V end lost 5 bases, the J end lost 6 bases, and 23 bases lay between the germline ends. The CDR3 loop reads CASSLGPGLRPTEQYF. CDR3 coding DNA: TGTGCCAGCAGCCTAGGACCGGGACTGCGCCCTACCGAGCAGTACTTC. The whole variable domain, filled in from reference TRBV7-2 and TRBJ2-7, reads GAGVSQSPSNKVTEKGKDVELRCDPISGHTALYWYRQSLGQGLEFLIYFQGNSAPDKSGLPSDRFSAERTGGSVSTLTIQRTQQEDSAVYLCASSLGPGLRPTEQYFGPGTRLTVT.

This clone was recorded at least ten times. The chain uses TRBV7-8 and TRBJ1-3; D ambiguous. The CDR3 sequence is 15 residues long. The germline V gene has CDR1 SGHVS and CDR2 FQNEAQ. V dropped 1 base and J dropped 2 bases, with 9 bases sitting between them. As DNA, the CDR3 is TGTGCCAGCAGCTTAGGGGGAGGAACTGGAAACACCATATATTTT. Its protein is CASSLGGGTGNTIYF.

The chain carries TRBV5-5 and TRBJ2-7, with D possibly TRBD1 on 5 matching bases. The CDR3 loop spans 14 amino acids. Trimming removed 1 base from V and 3 bases from J, with 11 bases in between. The germline V gene encodes CDR1 SGHKS and CDR2 YYEKEE (reference sequence). The CDR3 nucleotides read TGTGCCAGCAGCTTGAGAGCAGGGTTCTACGAGCAGTACTTC. Translation gives CASSLRAGFYEQYF.

This clone was seen more than once but under ten times. The chain couples TRBV5-1 to TRBJ2-3; a weak D match, TRBD1 (6 bases). In germline, CDR1 is SGHRS, CDR2 YFSETQ. V was trimmed by 4 bases and J by 9 bases, leaving 12 bases between them. This CDR3 is 12 amino acids long. The CDR3 sequence: CASSAGTWTQYF. As DNA, the CDR3 is TGCGCCAGCAGCGCCGGGACATGGACGCAGTATTTT. Full variable domain (outside the CDR3, taken from reference TRBV5-1 and TRBJ2-3): KAGVTQTPRYLIKTRGQQVTLSCSPISGHRSVSWYQQTPGQGLQFLFEYFSETQRNKGNFPGRFSGRQFSNSRSEMNVSTLELGDSALYLCASSAGTWTQYFGPGTRLTVL.

The rearrangement uses TRBV6-5 and TRBJ2-7; D possibly corresponds to TRBD1 (6 bases). V was shortened by 6 bases and J by 6 bases, with 12 bases between the two germline ends. In germline, CDR1 is MNHEY, CDR2 SVGAGI. The CDR3 runs to 12 residues. The CDR3, as DNA: TGTGCCAGCAGGGTACAGGGCCCCGAGCAGTACTTC. It encodes CASRVQGPEQYF.

The genes are TRBV5-4 and TRBJ2-1; 10 bases match TRBD2. V gave up 4 bases and J gave up 3 bases; unmatched junction bases: 7. CDR1 is SGHNT, CDR2 YYREEE, per germline (reference sequence). The length of the CDR3 is 16 residues. The CDR3 DNA follows: TGTGCCAGCAGCGTTCGGACTAGCGGTATCTACAATGAGCAGTTCTTC. Amino acid sequence: CASSVRTSGIYNEQFF.

V is TRBV5-4 and J is TRBJ2-1; 9 nucleotides match TRBD2. J gave up 4 bases and V 3 bases, and 8 bases lay outside the gene matches. Germline CDR1 and CDR2: SGHNT and YYREEE (reference sequence). CDR3 length equals 16 residues. Here the CDR3 reads CASSSTGTSPYNEQFF. The CDR3 nucleotides are TGTGCCAGCAGCTCAACCGGGACTAGCCCATACAATGAGCAGTTCTTC.